A selection of T cell receptor beta chains follows, all from one sample in a study of beta chain features in type 1 diabetes. Profiled with immunoSEQ multiplex PCR; TCRdb holds only in-frame clones, not every one. The repertoire holds some 150,000 clones, with roughly 9.3% as singletons. Sequencing used central memory CD4+ T cells from blood. All receptors come from a woman in her forties in good health. The CDR3 runs from the conserved cysteine through the conserved F or W. The D gene is left open where the match is weak. Part of the rows lack a size; the others show once, few, many or a class for expanded clones.

CASSVRDRSEQFF	TGTGCCAGCAGTGTACGGGACAGAAGTGAGCAGTTCTTC	medium-sized	TRBJ2-1	TRBV2	TRBD1
CASSAGQGAVGETQYF	TGTGCCAGCAGTGCGGGGCAGGGGGCGGTAGGAGAGACCCAGTACTTC	NA	TRBJ2-5	TRBV6-1	TRBD1
CASKTSNSNIQYF	TGTGCCAGTAAAACTAGTAATTCGAACATTCAGTACTTC	few	TRBJ2-4	TRBV19	NA
CASSVQEGSQETQYF	TGTGCCAGCAGTGTCCAGGAGGGCAGCCAAGAGACCCAGTACTTC	NA	TRBJ2-5	TRBV9	NA
CASSLGLAGIDTQYF	TGTGCCAGCAGCTTGGGGCTAGCGGGGATAGATACGCAGTATTTT	NA	TRBJ2-3	TRBV11-2	TRBD2
CASSLGQGRGETQYF	TGTGCCAGCAGCTTAGGACAGGGGAGGGGTGAGACCCAGTACTTC	NA	TRBJ2-5	TRBV7-2	NA
CASSPGVRSGNTIYF	TGTGCCAGCAGTCCAGGGGTCCGCTCTGGAAACACCATATATTTT	few	TRBJ1-3	TRBV5-8	NA
CASSFRATGNTEAFF	TGTGCCAGCAGCTTTAGGGCGACAGGGAACACTGAAGCTTTCTTT	NA	TRBJ1-1	TRBV11-2	NA
CASSPDSGGNTEAFF	TGTGCCAGCAGCCCAGACTCAGGGGGCAACACTGAAGCTTTCTTT	many	TRBJ1-1	TRBV7-2	TRBD1
CASSLKFGSTEAFF	TGTGCCAGCAGCTTAAAGTTTGGTAGCACTGAAGCTTTCTTT	few	TRBJ1-1	TRBV7-2	NA
CASTKTGPSTDTQYF	TGCGCCAGCACCAAGACAGGGCCCAGCACAGATACGCAGTATTTT	once	TRBJ2-3	TRBV5-1	TRBD1
CATSFRFGNTIYF	TGTGCCACCTCCTTCCGTTTTGGAAACACCATATATTTT	few	TRBJ1-3	TRBV27	NA
CASSQGGAGANVLTF	TGCGCCAGCAGCCAAGGAGGTGCTGGGGCCAACGTCCTGACTTTC	many	TRBJ2-6	TRBV4-3	NA
CASSLVLAGIQETQYF	TGTGCCAGCAGCTTGGTCCTAGCGGGGATCCAAGAGACCCAGTACTTC	NA	TRBJ2-5	TRBV5-4	TRBD2
CASSQGQGSYNEQFF	TGCGCCAGCAGCCAGGGACAGGGTTCCTACAATGAGCAGTTCTTC	few	TRBJ2-1	TRBV5-1	TRBD1
CASSLWTGDGYTF	TGTGCCAGCAGTTTATGGACAGGGGATGGCTACACCTTC	NA	TRBJ1-2	TRBV27	TRBD1
CASSSLAGVTTTEQFF	TGTGCCAGCAGCTCCTTAGCGGGGGTTACTACTACTGAGCAGTTCTTC	NA	TRBJ2-1	TRBV7-7	TRBD2
CASSQGTGASPLHF	TGCGCCAGCAGCCAAGGGACAGGGGCATCACCCCTCCACTTT	NA	TRBJ1-6	TRBV4-3	TRBD1
CASSLDGSTGELFF	TGCGCCAGCAGCTTGGACGGTTCCACCGGGGAGCTGTTTTTT	NA	TRBJ2-2	TRBV5-1	NA
CASSFSRSGETQYF	TGTGCCAGCAGCTTCTCCCGTTCCGGGGAGACCCAGTACTTC	NA	TRBJ2-5	TRBV5-4	NA
CASRRYDFRYGYTF	TGTGCCAGTAGGAGATACGATTTTAGATATGGCTACACCTTC	NA	TRBJ1-2	TRBV19	NA
CASSLSGGGGETQYF	TGTGCCAGCAGCCTTAGCGGGGGGGGAGGAGAGACCCAGTACTTC	few	TRBJ2-5	TRBV6-5	TRBD2
CASSYAGPNTDTQYF	TGTGCCAGCAGTTACGCGGGACCCAACACAGATACGCAGTATTTT	NA	TRBJ2-3	TRBV6-6	NA
CASSWRADSLGDEQYF	TGTGCCAGCAGCTGGCGGGCAGACTCTTTGGGCGACGAGCAGTACTTC	few	TRBJ2-7	TRBV7-2	NA
CASSLNTDLNYGYTF	TGTGCCAGCAGCTTAAATACGGACTTGAACTATGGCTACACCTTC	NA	TRBJ1-2	TRBV11-2	NA
CASSEAGPYGYTF	TGCGCCAGCAGTGAGGCAGGGCCCTATGGCTACACCTTC	NA	TRBJ1-2	TRBV10-2	NA
CASSGRRGSSYNEQFF	TGTGCCAGCAGTGGTCGAAGGGGAAGCTCCTACAATGAGCAGTTCTTC	NA	TRBJ2-1	TRBV2	NA
CASSLRGTGDLNTEAFF	TGCGCCAGCAGCTTGAGGGGGACAGGGGATTTGAACACTGAAGCTTTCTTT	few	TRBJ1-1	TRBV5-1	TRBD1
CASSQGESADTQYF	TGTGCCAGCAGCCAAGGCGAGTCCGCTGATACGCAGTATTTT	NA	TRBJ2-3	TRBV4-2	NA
CATETSQGSNSPLHF	TGTGCCACCGAAACGTCACAGGGTTCCAATTCACCCCTCCACTTT	NA	TRBJ1-6	TRBV28	NA
CASSGGFSGNTIYF	TGTGCCAGCTCGGGAGGGTTCTCTGGAAACACCATATATTTT	NA	TRBJ1-3	TRBV18	NA
CASSQELYSNQPQHF	TGCGCCAGCAGCCAGGAGTTATATAGCAATCAGCCCCAGCATTTT	NA	TRBJ1-5	TRBV4-3	NA
CASSLAGNTGGLRTDTQYF	TGTGCCAGCAGCTTAGCGGGGAATACGGGGGGCCTGCGGACAGATACGCAGTATTTT	few	TRBJ2-3	TRBV7-2	NA
CASSPELQGAETQYF	TGTGCCAGCAGCCCAGAGCTACAGGGCGCAGAGACCCAGTACTTC	NA	TRBJ2-5	TRBV9	NA
CASSESGDTQYF	TGTGCCAGCAGTGAATCGGGGGATACGCAGTATTTT	NA	TRBJ2-3	TRBV2	NA
CASSYSSTPNF	TGTGCCAGCAGTTACTCGAGTACTCCCAACTTC	few	TRBJ1-2	TRBV6-6	NA
CASTLQGTNYGYTF	TGCGCCAGCACCCTACAGGGGACGAACTATGGCTACACCTTC	few	TRBJ1-2	TRBV5-1	TRBD1
CASSLTDGGAGEQFF	TGTGCCAGCAGCTTGACTGACGGGGGGGCGGGTGAGCAGTTCTTC	few	TRBJ2-1	TRBV5-6	TRBD2
CASTEGSGGVYEQYF	TGTGCCAGCACCGAGGGTAGCGGGGGGGTGTACGAGCAGTACTTC	NA	TRBJ2-7	TRBV6-5	TRBD2
CASSLGQGMNTEAFF	TGTGCCAGCAGCTTAGGCCAGGGTATGAACACTGAAGCTTTCTTT	few	TRBJ1-1	TRBV13	NA
CATSSQTDTEAFF	TGTGCCACCAGCAGCCAGACAGACACTGAAGCTTTCTTT	NA	TRBJ1-1	TRBV15	NA
CSARGSGGTEAFF	TGCAGCGCGCGGGGGTCTGGCGGGACTGAAGCTTTCTTT	few	TRBJ1-1	TRBV29-1	NA
CASSWGQVNNEQFF	TGTGCCAGCAGCTGGGGACAGGTAAACAATGAGCAGTTCTTC	few	TRBJ2-1	TRBV5-4	TRBD1
CASSILGRYSYEQYF	TGTGCCAGTAGTATATTGGGGCGCTACTCCTACGAGCAGTACTTC	few	TRBJ2-7	TRBV19	NA
CAISATGTSGGNIQYF	TGTGCCATCAGTGCCACCGGGACTAGCGGGGGAAACATTCAGTACTTC	NA	TRBJ2-4	TRBV10-3	TRBD2